What follows describes a single T cell receptor (beta chain). This entry comes from a study of shared clonotypes between healthy human individuals. CDR1 KGHSH and CDR2 LQKENI come from the germline V gene. The CDR3 is 12 residues long. The ends were cut back, 1 base at V and 7 bases at J, with 7 bases in the middle. Every immunoSEQ plate was one replicate of a subset's evenly spread DNA. Sequencing was performed with immunoSEQ multiplex PCR; in TCRdb, only in-frame clones are kept and a portion is missing. This sample has 650,000 to 750,000 clones, with roughly 70% found just once. The chain has TRBV18 and TRBJ1-1; no definite D call. What was sequenced was memory CD4+ T cells sorted from blood. Regarding subset: CD45RA-negative fraction. This TCR was sampled from a woman in her twenties or thirties in good health. The CDR3 DNA reads TGTGCCAGCTCACCACAATCCATTGAAGCTTTCTTT. Its translation: CASSPQSIEAFF.